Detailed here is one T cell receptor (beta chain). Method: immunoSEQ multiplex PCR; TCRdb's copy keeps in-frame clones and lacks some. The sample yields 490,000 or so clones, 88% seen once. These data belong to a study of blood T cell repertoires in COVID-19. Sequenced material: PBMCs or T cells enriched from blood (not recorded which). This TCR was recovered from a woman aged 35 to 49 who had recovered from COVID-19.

Here the CDR3 DNA reads TGTGCCAGCAGCCCTCCTGGCGGGAGCTACTACAATGAGCAGTTCTTC. The encoded protein is CASSPPGGSYYNEQFF. The rearrangement uses TRBV11-3 and TRBJ2-1, with 7 positions matching TRBD2. The V gene's germline CDR1 is SGHNT and CDR2 YENEEA. This CDR3 is 16 amino acids long. Trimming at V came to 5 bases and at J to 3 bases, leaving 10 bases not matched to a gene.